The subject of this entry is one TCR beta chain. CDR3 size: 11 residues. Trimming cost V 9 bases and J 4 bases, with 9 bases left between them. Germline values: CDR1 MDHEN, CDR2 SYDVKM. Sequenced by immunoSEQ multiplex PCR; TCRdb stores in-frame clones only, minus some. The table has tens of thousands of clones, 75% to 85% seen once. The entry originates in a study of cytotoxic CD8 clonotypes in ibrutinib-treated CLL. The clonotype was recovered from a human donor with chronic lymphocytic leukemia. The source was PBMCs, collected after 12 months of ibrutinib treatment. The V and J genes are TRBV28 and TRBJ1-2, with a possible D match to TRBD1 (5 bases). The CDR3 protein is CASGGSYGYTF. For the CDR3, the DNA is TGTGCCAGTGGGGGGTCCTATGGCTACACCTTC.